This T cell receptor (beta chain) was captured in a study of T cell responses to AZD1222 COVID-19 vaccine. The study's findings and limits: Repertoire sampling happened only post peak T cell response. A reported finding is that nearly half of spike-specific TCRs target unmutated variant regions. Spike-specific TCR breadth and depth went up after people got two AZD1222 doses.

As regards this clone: The antigen remains undetermined.

Germline CDR1 and CDR2: SGHRS and YFSETQ. The CDR3 has 15 residues. J lost 6 bases, V lost 3 bases, and 7 bases had no gene match. Profiled with immunoSEQ multiplex PCR; TCRdb holds only in-frame clones, not every one. The table lists over 45,000 clones, around 89% of them singletons. This chain joins TRBV5-1 and TRBJ1-2; 11 bases match TRBD1. This clonotype was sampled from an adult who received the AZD1222 COVID-19 vaccine. The sequencing here drew on peripheral blood, taken 28 days after the second AZD1222 dose. Written as DNA, the CDR3 is TGCGCCAGCAGCTCCGGGACAGGGGGGTCCAATGGCTACACCTTC. This encodes CASSSGTGGSNGYTF. Looking up the rest from reference TRBV5-1 and TRBJ1-2 gives the full variable domain: KAGVTQTPRYLIKTRGQQVTLSCSPISGHRSVSWYQQTPGQGLQFLFEYFSETQRNKGNFPGRFSGRQFSNSRSEMNVSTLELGDSALYLCASSSGTGGSNGYTFGSGTRLTVV.